The 22 T cell receptor beta chains reported below all come from one sample, sequenced in a study of neurological immune-mediated disorders. One entry per CDR3 protein, called by TCRdb with MiXCR from the 5' RACE reads. The profile shows around 78,000 distinct CDR3 sequences, 17% of them singletons. Sequenced material: PBMCs. These TCRs come from a middle-aged woman in good health.

This clonotype was detected many times. The chain couples TRBV6-5 to TRBJ1-1; D perhaps matches TRBD1 (5 bases). V was cut by 4 bases and J by 0 bases, with 12 bases left in between. This CDR3 region has 15 residues. CDR1 and CDR2 from the germline V gene are MNHEY and SVGAGI. CDR3 region: CASSSGTDMNTEAFF. CDR3 DNA sequence: TGTGCCAGCAGTTCCGGGACGGATATGAACACTGAAGCTTTCTTT.

This clonotype was picked up a small number of times. This chain connects TRBV11-2 to TRBJ1-5; D not certain. The CDR3 sequence is 17 residues long. Trimming stripped 4 bases from V and 7 bases from J, with 23 bases between. The germline V gene has CDR1 SGHAT and CDR2 FQNNGV. This chain's CDR3 is CASSSTVGGLGGQPQHF. The CDR3 coding sequence is TGTGCCAGCAGCTCTACCGTGGGAGGGCTTGGAGGACAGCCCCAGCATTTT.

The sample holds many counts of this clonotype. The V gene is TRBV4-3, the J gene TRBJ1-4; D gene unclear. The V gene lost 0 bases and the J gene lost 2 bases, with 4 bases spanning the gap. Germline V gives CDR1 LGHNA, CDR2 YSLEER. This CDR3 is built from 14 residues. CDR3 in DNA: TGCGCCAGCAGCCAAGAAGACACTAATGAAAAACTGTTTTTT. It specifies CASSQEDTNEKLFF.

This clonotype was counted many times. The chain carries TRBV5-1 and TRBJ2-5, with 8 nucleotides matching TRBD1. Germline lookup yields CDR1 SGHRS and CDR2 YFSETQ. There are 15 residues in the CDR3. With V trimmed by 0 bases and J by 5 bases, 6 bases remained unmatched. The CDR3 spells CASSLDQGAGETQYF. In DNA form, the CDR3 reads TGCGCCAGCAGCTTGGATCAGGGGGCCGGGGAGACCCAGTACTTC.

There are many counts of this clonotype. One end of the junction is discordant with germline, which a read error may explain. The genes are TRBV12-3 or TRBV12-4 and TRBJ2-1; 9 nucleotides align to TRBD2. CDR3 size: 14 residues. The CDR3 loop is CASTLAGVDNEQFF. CDR3 nucleotides: TGTGCCAGCACTTTAGCGGGGGTGGACAATGAGCAGTTCTTC.

This clonotype was recorded at least ten times. V gene TRBV7-2 combines with J gene TRBJ2-3; D call uncertain. CDR1 and CDR2 (germline): SGHTA, FQGNSA. V was shortened by 4 bases and J by 6 bases, with 14 bases between the two germline ends. The CDR3 covers 14 residues. The CDR3 spells CASSSAFTADTQYF. The CDR3 DNA follows: TGTGCCAGCAGCTCTGCTTTCACTGCGGATACGCAGTATTTT.

This clonotype has a count of ten or more. The chain links TRBV28 to TRBJ2-7; 7 bases map to TRBD1. Germline V gene sequence: CDR1 MDHEN, CDR2 SYDVKM. This CDR3 spans 15 amino acids. V shed 4 bases and J 0 bases; nucleotides not matched to a gene: 6. The CDR3 DNA reads TGTGCCAGCAGTTCCGGGACAGCCGTCTCCTACGAGCAGTACGTC. Protein product: CASSSGTAVSYEQYV.

In this sample, this clonotype turned up many times. The V and J genes are TRBV5-6 and TRBJ1-2; D gene ambiguous. Per the germline V gene, CDR1 is SGHDT and CDR2 is YYEEEE. The CDR3 has 15 amino acids. V was trimmed by 1 base and J by 6 bases, leaving 16 bases between them. The DNA of the CDR3 is TGTGCCAGCAGCTTGTATCAGGCCCGAGCGGATGGCTACACCTTC. It codes for CASSLYQARADGYTF.

This clonotype was seen many times. The CDR3 nucleotides read TGTGCCAGCAGCTTGGATCCCACCGGGGAGCTGTTTTTT. This encodes CASSLDPTGELFF. V is TRBV5-6 and J is TRBJ2-2; D gene uncertain. The CDR3 has 13 residues. The V and J ends lost 0 bases and 4 bases respectively, with 4 bases between them. From germline, CDR1 is SGHDT and CDR2 YYEEEE.

This clonotype appeared many times. The chain employs TRBV6-6 and TRBJ2-2; tentatively, D is TRBD1 or TRBD2 (5 bases each). This CDR3 has 16 amino acids. V shed 2 bases and J shed 0 bases, with 10 bases lying between them. Germline values: CDR1 MNHNY, CDR2 SVGAGI (reference sequence). The CDR3: CASSYAGAPNTGELFF. The CDR3 DNA is TGTGCCAGCAGTTACGCCGGGGCCCCGAACACCGGGGAGCTGTTTTTT.

This rearrangement joins TRBV6-6 to TRBJ2-7, with a tentative D call TRBD1 (6 bases). Trimming pared 2 bases from V and 4 bases from J, leaving 12 bases between. This CDR3 spans 14 amino acids. Germline CDR1 MNHNY, CDR2 SVGAGI (reference sequence). This CDR3 reads CASSYGPGEYEQYV. The CDR3 region has the DNA TGTGCCAGCAGTTACGGTCCAGGGGAGTACGAGCAGTACGTC.

This clonotype was picked up many times. The chain is built from TRBV20-1 and TRBJ2-7, with unresolved D. This CDR3 region has 14 residues. Germline V gives CDR1 DFQATT, CDR2 SNEGSKA (reference sequence). Deletions cut 0 bases from V and 2 bases from J, with 11 bases between. CDR3 in DNA: TGCAGTGCTAGAGACGCCGGCCAGGCCTACGAGCAGTACTTC. Residues: CSARDAGQAYEQYF.

The rearrangement uses TRBV19 and TRBJ1-2, with D possibly TRBD1 on 6 matching bases. The V and J ends lost 3 bases and 2 bases respectively, with 10 bases between them. CDR3 length equals 14 residues. Per germline, CDR1 LNHDA and CDR2 SQIVND (reference sequence). The CDR3 coding sequence is TGTGCCAGTAGTATTCTCCAGGGGAACTATGGCTACACCTTC. Translated, it gives CASSILQGNYGYTF. The variable domain in full, with the rest retrieved from reference TRBV19 and TRBJ1-2, is DGGITQSPKYLFRKEGQNVTLSCEQNLNHDAMYWYRQDPGQGLRLIYYSQIVNDFQKGDIAEGYSVSREKKESFPLTVTSAQKNPTAFYLCASSILQGNYGYTFGSGTRLTVV.

In this sample, this clonotype turned up many times. The genes are TRBV12-3 or TRBV12-4 and TRBJ1-3, with a tentative D call TRBD1 (6 bases). The CDR3 extends over 14 amino acids. V lost 7 bases, J lost 0 bases, and 10 bases lay in between. In DNA, the CDR3 is TGTGCCAGCACCGCACAGGGCTCTGGAAACACCATATATTTT. The encoded protein is CASTAQGSGNTIYF.

At least ten counts were recorded for this clonotype. The chain uses TRBV6-5 and TRBJ1-2; D unresolved. V lost 5 bases to trimming and J lost 8 bases, with 15 bases between them. Germline CDR1 reads MNHEY; CDR2 reads SVGAGI. The length of the CDR3 is 13 residues. This chain's CDR3 is CASSPDVGSGYTF. The CDR3 DNA reads TGTGCCAGCAGTCCCGATGTGGGGAGCGGCTACACCTTC.

This clonotype was seen repeatedly, ten times or more. The chain carries TRBV20-1 and TRBJ2-5, with D perhaps matching TRBD1 (7 bases). CDR1 and CDR2 (germline): DFQATT, SNEGSKA (reference sequence). Deletions cut 4 bases from V and 2 bases from J, with 14 bases between. The CDR3 consists of 14 residues. The CDR3 DNA follows: TGCAGTGCTACAAGGAGGGACAGACAAGAGACCCAGTACTTC. Translated: CSATRRDRQETQYF.

Regarding this clonotype: A clone one base away is much larger, so this may be a read error. The chain couples TRBV18 to TRBJ2-3; TRBD1 matches at 7 bases. The CDR3 spans 15 residues. Looked up from germline, CDR1 is KGHSH and CDR2 is LQKENI. The ends lost 7 bases at V and 0 bases at J; junction bases unmatched: 7. The CDR3 sequence is CASFPTGASTDTQYF. CDR3 nucleotides: TGTGCCAGCTTCCCCACAGGGGCCAGCACAGATACGCAGTATTTT.

This clonotype was seen ten or more times. The rearrangement uses TRBV20-1 and TRBJ1-6; TRBD1 might be the D (6 bases). Germline CDR1 and CDR2: DFQATT and SNEGSKA (reference sequence). The CDR3 covers 13 residues. The CDR3 nucleotides read TGCCAAGTAGGGGACACCAATAATTCACCCCTCCACTTT. Encoded protein: CQVGDTNNSPLHF.

The table lists this clonotype with many counts. The chain recombines TRBV7-2 with TRBJ1-2; TRBD1 might be the D (6 bases). The CDR3 is made up of 14 amino acids. Germline V gene sequence: CDR1 SGHTA, CDR2 FQGNSA. The V end lost 1 base, the J end lost 4 bases, and 10 bases lay between the germline ends. Here the CDR3 DNA reads TGTGCCAGCAGCTTAGGCGGGACACTCTATGGCTACACCTTC. Translating it yields CASSLGGTLYGYTF.

V is TRBV2 and J is TRBJ1-1, with D unclear. Trimming took 3 bases from V and 0 from J, leaving 8 bases between them. Germline lookup yields CDR1 SNHLY and CDR2 FYNNEI. CDR3 length equals 14 residues. The CDR3 nucleotides read TGTGCCAGCAGTGACAACCATCTGAACACTGAAGCTTTCTTT. Its protein is CASSDNHLNTEAFF.

V and J are TRBV18 and TRBJ2-1; 8 nucleotides line up with TRBD2. CDR1 and CDR2 (germline): KGHSH, LQKENI. J gave up 7 bases and V 3 bases, and 2 bases lay outside the gene matches. The CDR3 totals 13 residues. This chain's CDR3 is CASSPGTRNEQFF. The CDR3 bases are TGTGCCAGCTCACCCGGGACTAGGAATGAGCAGTTCTTC.

This clonotype was detected ten times or more. V is TRBV6-2 or TRBV6-3 and J is TRBJ1-4; D remains ambiguous. The CDR3 is 16 residues long. Germline V gene lookup returns CDR1 MNHEY and CDR2 SVGEGT. V was trimmed by 5 bases and J by 5 bases, leaving 18 bases between them. CDR3 in DNA: TGTGCCAGCAGTGACAACCTCGGACGGTGGAATGAAAAACTGTTTTTT. The encoded protein is CASSDNLGRWNEKLFF.